This TCR beta chain was captured by sequencing in a study of cytomegalovirus exposure and HLA in healthy donors. Study-wide background: Falling in the Caucasian-associated ancestry cluster were roughly 86% of 398 genotyped donors.

Notes on this clone: Its antigen is as yet unknown.

The CDR3 runs to 15 residues. Germline assignment: CDR1 LNHNV and CDR2 YYDKDF (reference sequence). Trimming cost V 3 bases and J 8 bases; bases outside gene matches: 6. The PCR contained 60 Vbeta and 13 Jbeta primers. The repertoire was sequenced with immunoSEQ multiplex PCR; TCRdb's copy has only in-frame clones and lacks some. The sample consists of about 140,000 clones, about four fifths of them appearing once. Study-level points and caveats: Rarity marked most TCR sequences, yet some public TCRs occurred in many donors.

This chain uses TRBV15 with TRBJ2-2; 10 bases match TRBD1. The sample consisted of PBMCs. The source is a man aged 18 to 30 in good health and CMV-seropositive. CDR3 sequence reads: CATSRGTGARGELFF. The CDR3, as DNA: TGTGCCACCAGCAGGGGGACAGGGGCAAGGGGGGAGCTGTTTTTT.